This passage covers 20 T cell receptor beta chains from one sample sequenced in a study of T cells in Graves' hyperthyroidism and ophthalmopathy (dated by TCRdb to about 2019). Libraries came from multiplex PCR. Sequencing relied on an Illumina HiSeq 2000. The TCR beta CDR3 regions were amplified from the RNA transcripts. For the first round of RT-PCR on the TCR CDR3, the HTBI primer set was used together with the Qiagen OneStep RT-PCR kit. TCRdb redid the processing of the public reads, applying fastp at Q25 and MiXCR, and retained in-frame beta chains. Rows are unified per CDR3 protein, each entry keeping the most common DNA and genes. This sample is represented by about 350,000 distinct CDR3 sequences; roughly 15% of them were singletons. The ten largest clones add up to about a third of the sample. Sequenced sample: blood. The receptors originated from a woman between 40 and 55 years old with Graves' ophthalmopathy.

In its sample, this clonotype was seen many times. The CDR3 spells CASSDGQGYEQYF. In nucleotides, the CDR3 is TGTGCCAGCAGTGACGGACAGGGTTACGAGCAGTACTTC. The V and J genes are TRBV28 and TRBJ2-7, with 8 positions matching TRBD1. Trimming at V came to 5 bases and at J to 4 bases, leaving 4 bases not matched to a gene. Germline assignment: CDR1 MDHEN and CDR2 SYDVKM. The CDR3 length is 13 residues. The entire variable domain, with the rest obtained from reference TRBV28 and TRBJ2-7, is as follows: DVKVTQSSRYLVKRTGEKVFLECVQDMDHENMFWYRQDPGLGLRLIYFSYDVKMKEKGDIPEGYSVSREKKERFSLILESASTNQTSMYLCASSDGQGYEQYFGPGTRLTVT.

In its sample, this clonotype was seen many times. V gene TRBV12-3 or TRBV12-4 combines with J gene TRBJ1-4; D unresolved. The CDR3 has 11 residues. V gave up 5 bases and J gave up 6 bases, with 4 bases separating them. The DNA of the CDR3 is TGTGCCAGCAGTACCGATGAAAAACTGTTTTTT. The encoded protein is CASSTDEKLFF.

For the CDR3, the DNA is TGCGCCAGCAGCCTGGAAAATTATAATTCACCCCTCCACTTT. It is translated as CASSLENYNSPLHF. This chain links TRBV4-1 with TRBJ1-6; D not resolved. The CDR3 has 14 amino acids. V was pared by 4 bases and J by 4 bases, with 8 bases between. Per the germline V gene, CDR1 is MGHRA and CDR2 is YSYEKL.

This clonotype appeared many times. The rearrangement uses TRBV11-2 and TRBJ2-7; D is undetermined. CDR3 length: 13 residues. Trimming removed 1 base at V and 6 bases at J, with 10 bases between. Germline CDR1 SGHAT, CDR2 FQNNGV. CDR3 in DNA: TGTGCCAGCAGCTTAGTGCCTAGTGCCGAGCAGTACTTC. It encodes CASSLVPSAEQYF.

This clonotype was recorded many times. The chain recombines TRBV30 with TRBJ1-2; a weak D match, TRBD1 (5 bases). This CDR3 is built from 11 residues. CDR1 is GTSNPN, CDR2 SVGIG, per germline (reference sequence). Between the trimmed V and J ends, which lost 4 bases and 10 bases, there was a span of 13 bases. CDR3 in DNA: TGTGCCTGGACGGCGGGGGAGGTCTACACCTTC. Encoded protein: CAWTAGEVYTF.

This clonotype was seen ten or more times. J is TRBJ2-5 and V is TRBV2; 7 bases line up with TRBD1. The CDR3 sequence is 15 residues long. The V segment lost 6 bases and the J segment 4 bases; nucleotides outside the gene matches: 11. Germline V gives CDR1 SNHLY, CDR2 FYNNEI. The CDR3 loop is CASSARTGRRETQYF. In DNA form, the CDR3 reads TGTGCCAGCAGCGCCAGGACAGGAAGGAGAGAGACCCAGTACTTC.

This clonotype appeared many times. This rearrangement joins TRBV2 to TRBJ2-3, with 13 bases matching TRBD2. The CDR3 loop spans 20 amino acids. J lost 4 bases, V lost 5 bases, and 18 bases had no gene match. Germline loops: CDR1 SNHLY, CDR2 FYNNEI. CDR3 nucleotide sequence: TGTGCCAGCAGTCACCTCAGGACTAGCGGGAGAGGTATTCAGGCAGATACGCAGTATTTT. Amino acid sequence: CASSHLRTSGRGIQADTQYF.

This clonotype appeared many times. The J gene is TRBJ2-7, the V gene TRBV20-1, with 9 nucleotides matching TRBD1. Germline values: CDR1 DFQATT, CDR2 SNEGSKA (reference sequence). V lost 3 bases and J lost 0; bases outside the gene matches: 9. The CDR3 sequence is 16 residues long. The CDR3 nucleotides are TGCAGTGCTAGGGTACAGGGGGCGCCTGGCTCCTACGAGCAGTACTTC. The encoded protein is CSARVQGAPGSYEQYF.

This clonotype has at least ten counts. The CDR3 here is CASIRDSMNTEAFF. For the CDR3, the DNA is TGCGCCAGCATACGGGACAGCATGAACACTGAAGCTTTCTTT. This chain connects TRBV5-1 to TRBJ1-1, with 7 nucleotides matching TRBD1. Germline assignment: CDR1 SGHRS and CDR2 YFSETQ. This CDR3 contains 14 residues. The trim removed 6 bases at V and 0 bases at J, leaving 5 bases unmatched.

This clonotype was seen repeatedly, ten times or more. The rearrangement links TRBV2 to TRBJ1-5; TRBD1 matches at 7 bases. The V gene's germline CDR1 is SNHLY and CDR2 FYNNEI. The CDR3 is made up of 14 amino acids. J was trimmed by 3 bases and V by 4 bases; bases with no gene match: 3. The DNA for the CDR3 is TGTGCCAGCAGTGGGGACAGCAACAATCAGCCCCAGCATTTT. Its protein product is CASSGDSNNQPQHF.

This clonotype was seen at least ten times. This chain links TRBV12-3 or TRBV12-4 with TRBJ1-2, with TRBD1 matching 9 bases. CDR3 size: 16 residues. V was pared by 0 bases and J by 8 bases, with 10 bases of the junction left unmatched. The chain's CDR3 is CASSLASPGQGHGYTF. As DNA, the CDR3 is TGTGCCAGCAGTTTAGCGTCCCCGGGACAGGGTCACGGCTACACCTTC.

In its sample, this clonotype was seen many times. The rearrangement joins TRBV6-1 to TRBJ2-3; perhaps TRBD1 as D (5 bases). The CDR3 extends over 15 amino acids. Germline V gene lookup returns CDR1 MNHNS and CDR2 SASEGT. Trimming pared 5 bases from V and 0 bases from J, leaving 12 bases between. CDR3 bases: TGTGCCAGCAGTTGGGGCAGCGTTAGCACAGATACGCAGTATTTT. This translates into CASSWGSVSTDTQYF.

At least ten counts were recorded for this clonotype. The CDR3 loop reads CAWSALWEQFF. The CDR3 DNA sequence: TGTGCCTGGAGTGCCCTATGGGAGCAGTTCTTC. This chain joins TRBV30 and TRBJ2-1, with D unresolved. The CDR3 spans 11 residues. V lost 1 base and J lost 10, with 8 bases in between. Looked up from germline, CDR1 is GTSNPN and CDR2 is SVGIG (reference sequence).

This clonotype has at least ten counts. The chain couples TRBV12-3 or TRBV12-4 to TRBJ2-7, with 10 bases identical to TRBD2. J gave up 4 bases and V 6 bases, and 6 bases lay outside the gene matches. The CDR3 runs 14 residues. The CDR3 sequence is CASSMGLAKYEQYF. CDR3 in DNA: TGTGCCAGCAGCATGGGACTAGCGAAGTACGAGCAGTACTTC.

The chain employs TRBV7-9 and TRBJ2-7; D may be TRBD1 (5 bases). This CDR3 is 15 amino acids long. CDR1 and CDR2 from the germline V gene are SEHNR and FQNEAQ (reference sequence). V shed 1 base and J shed 5 bases, with 15 bases lying between them. As DNA, the CDR3 is TGTGCCAGCAGCTTAGGAGCAGGGATAAGGAACGAGCAGTACTTC. Encoded protein: CASSLGAGIRNEQYF.

The V gene is TRBV10-2, the J gene TRBJ1-1; 7 bases are a match to TRBD1. V trimming: 5 bases; J trimming: 2 bases; junction bases outside the gene matches: 8. Germline V gene lookup returns CDR1 WSHSY and CDR2 SAAADI. This CDR3 region has 15 residues. CDR3 in DNA: TGCGCCAGCAGTATTTTGACAGGGACCAACACTGAAGCTTTCTTT. Amino acids: CASSILTGTNTEAFF.

This clonotype has at least ten counts. The chain links TRBV7-6 to TRBJ1-1, with TRBD1 matching 7 bases. The germline gives CDR1 SGHVS, CDR2 FNYEAQ. The CDR3 runs to 16 residues. Trimming took 2 bases from V and 6 from J; bases not matched to a gene: 12. In DNA, the CDR3 is TGTGCCAGCAGCTTATGGTCTGGGACAGTGGTCCCTGAAGCTTTCTTT. Translation gives CASSLWSGTVVPEAFF. The full variable domain, its missing parts supplied by reference TRBV7-6 and TRBJ1-1, is GAGVSQSPRYKVTKRGQDVALRCDPISGHVSLYWYRQALGQGPEFLTYFNYEAQQDKSGLPNDRFSAERPEGSISTLTIQRTEQRDSAMYRCASSLWSGTVVPEAFFGQGTRLTVV.

The table lists this clonotype with a count of one. A much larger clone differs by one base, so this may be a read error. This chain connects TRBV29-1 to TRBJ1-1, with a tentative D call TRBD1 (5 bases). Trimming pared 1 base from V and 4 bases from J, leaving 13 bases between. CDR1 and CDR2 from the germline V gene are SQVTM and ANQGSEA. The length of the CDR3 is 14 residues. The CDR3 sequence is CSVEVVGARTEAFF. As DNA, the CDR3 is TGCAGCGTTGAAGTCGTAGGGGCGCGCACTGAAGCTTTCTTT.

Ten or more counts support this clonotype. The chain is built from TRBV7-8 and TRBJ2-2; 8 nucleotides align to TRBD2. The junction had 14 bases not matched to a gene; V was cut back by 7 bases and J by 4 bases. The CDR3 has 17 residues. Germline V gives CDR1 SGHVS, CDR2 FQNEAQ. The CDR3 DNA sequence: TGTGCCAGCATAAATTCCCTCCGGCGGGGGGTCACCGGGGAGCTGTTTTTT. Residues: CASINSLRRGVTGELFF.

This clonotype was observed many times. The chain couples TRBV28 to TRBJ2-1, with no clear D. Trimming pared 4 bases from V and 10 bases from J, leaving 17 bases between. The CDR3 is made up of 14 amino acids. Germline assignment: CDR1 MDHEN and CDR2 SYDVKM. CDR3 region: CASSSPGRLKEQFF. CDR3 DNA sequence: TGTGCCAGCAGTTCCCCCGGCAGGTTGAAGGAGCAGTTCTTC.